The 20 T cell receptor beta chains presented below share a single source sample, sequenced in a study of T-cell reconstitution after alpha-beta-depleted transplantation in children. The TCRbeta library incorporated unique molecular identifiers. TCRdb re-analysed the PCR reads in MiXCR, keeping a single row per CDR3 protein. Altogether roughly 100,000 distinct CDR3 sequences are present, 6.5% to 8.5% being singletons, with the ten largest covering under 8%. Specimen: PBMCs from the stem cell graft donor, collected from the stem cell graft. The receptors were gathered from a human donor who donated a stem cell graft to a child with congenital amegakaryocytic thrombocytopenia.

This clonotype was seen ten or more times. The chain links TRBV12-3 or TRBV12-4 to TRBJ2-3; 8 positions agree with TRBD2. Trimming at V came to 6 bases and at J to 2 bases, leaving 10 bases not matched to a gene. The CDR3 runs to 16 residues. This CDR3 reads CASRPDSGTYTDTQYF. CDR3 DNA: TGTGCCAGCAGGCCTGATAGCGGGACCTACACAGATACGCAGTATTTT.

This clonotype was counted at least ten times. In nucleotides, the CDR3 is TGTGCCAGCAGCTTTTCAGGGGAGGGGACTGAAGCTTTCTTT. Its translation: CASSFSGEGTEAFF. V usage is TRBV7-2 and J usage is TRBJ1-1; the D gene is possibly TRBD1 (6 bases). The CDR3 is 14 amino acids. The V end was cut by 3 bases, the J end by 5 bases, with 13 bases between. The germline V gene has CDR1 SGHTA and CDR2 FQGNSA.

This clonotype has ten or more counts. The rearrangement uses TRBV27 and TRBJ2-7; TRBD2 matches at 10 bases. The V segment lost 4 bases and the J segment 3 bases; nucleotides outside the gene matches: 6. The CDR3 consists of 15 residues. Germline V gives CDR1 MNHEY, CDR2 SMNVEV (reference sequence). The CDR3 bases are TGTGCCAGCAGTTCTAGAGTAGCGGGAGGCTACGAGCAGTACTTC. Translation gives CASSSRVAGGYEQYF.

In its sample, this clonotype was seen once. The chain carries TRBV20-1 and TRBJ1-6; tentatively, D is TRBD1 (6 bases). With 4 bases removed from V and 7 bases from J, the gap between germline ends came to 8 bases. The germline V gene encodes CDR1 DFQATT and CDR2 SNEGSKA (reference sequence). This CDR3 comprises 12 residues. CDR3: CSATTGNSPLHF. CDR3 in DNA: TGCAGTGCTACTACAGGGAATTCACCCCTCCACTTT.

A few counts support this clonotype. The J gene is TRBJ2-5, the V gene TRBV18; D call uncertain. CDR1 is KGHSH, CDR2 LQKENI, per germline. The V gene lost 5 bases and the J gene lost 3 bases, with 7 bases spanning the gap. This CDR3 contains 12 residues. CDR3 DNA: TGTGCCAGCTCAGCCACCGAAGAGACCCAGTACTTC. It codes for CASSATEETQYF. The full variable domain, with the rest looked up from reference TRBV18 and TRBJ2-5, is NAGVMQNPRHLVRRRGQEARLRCSPMKGHSHVYWYRQLPEEGLKFMVYLQKENIIDESGMPKERFSAEFPKEGPSILRIQQVVRGDSAAYFCASSATEETQYFGPGTRLLVL.

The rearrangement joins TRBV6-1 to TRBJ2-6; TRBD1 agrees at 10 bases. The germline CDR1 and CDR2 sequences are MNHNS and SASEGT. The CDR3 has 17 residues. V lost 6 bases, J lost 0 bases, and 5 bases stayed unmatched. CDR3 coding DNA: TGTGCCAGCAGGGGGGGACAGGGGCCCTCTGGGGCCAACGTCCTGACTTTC. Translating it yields CASRGGQGPSGANVLTF.

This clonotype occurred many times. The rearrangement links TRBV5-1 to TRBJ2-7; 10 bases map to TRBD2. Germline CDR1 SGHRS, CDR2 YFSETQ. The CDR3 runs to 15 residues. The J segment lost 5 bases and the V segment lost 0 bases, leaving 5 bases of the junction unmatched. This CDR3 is CASSLVLAGDHEQYF. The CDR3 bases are TGCGCCAGCAGCTTGGTTCTAGCGGGGGACCACGAGCAGTACTTC.

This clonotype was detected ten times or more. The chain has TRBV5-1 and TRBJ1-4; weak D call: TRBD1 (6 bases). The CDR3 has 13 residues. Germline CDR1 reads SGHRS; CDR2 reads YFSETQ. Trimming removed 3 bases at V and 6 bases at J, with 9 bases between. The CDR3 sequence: CASSWSGDEKLFF. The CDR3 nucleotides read TGCGCCAGCAGCTGGTCAGGGGATGAAAAACTGTTTTTT.

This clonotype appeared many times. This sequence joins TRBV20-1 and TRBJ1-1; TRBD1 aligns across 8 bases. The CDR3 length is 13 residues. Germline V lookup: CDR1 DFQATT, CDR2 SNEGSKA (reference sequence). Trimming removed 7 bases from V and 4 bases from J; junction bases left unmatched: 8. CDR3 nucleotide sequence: TGCAGTGAAAGGACAGGGACATCCACTGAAGCTTTCTTT. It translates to CSERTGTSTEAFF.

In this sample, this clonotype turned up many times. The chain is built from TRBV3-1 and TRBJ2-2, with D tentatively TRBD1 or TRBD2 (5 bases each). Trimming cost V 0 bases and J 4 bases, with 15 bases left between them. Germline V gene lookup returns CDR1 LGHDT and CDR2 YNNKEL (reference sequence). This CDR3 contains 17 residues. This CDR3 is CASSQEVGRAGTGELFF. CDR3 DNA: TGTGCCAGCAGCCAAGAAGTTGGCAGGGCGGGCACCGGGGAGCTGTTTTTT.

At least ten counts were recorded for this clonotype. The CDR3 reads CATSDSRTDTQYF. The DNA for the CDR3 is TGTGCCACCAGTGATTCCCGCACAGATACGCAGTATTTT. The chain carries TRBV24-1 and TRBJ2-3; D ambiguous. Germline V gene sequence: CDR1 KGHDR, CDR2 SFDVKD. Trimming stripped 2 bases from V and 1 base from J, with 3 bases between. The CDR3 spans 13 residues.

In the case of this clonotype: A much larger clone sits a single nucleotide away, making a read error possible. The CDR3 region is CASSPRTGEDEQYF. The CDR3 DNA sequence: TGTGCCAGCAGTCCTCGGACAGGGGAGGACGAGCAGTACTTC. The V and J genes are TRBV12-3 or TRBV12-4 and TRBJ2-7; 9 bases match TRBD1. The CDR3 totals 14 residues. V was clipped by 5 bases and J by 5 bases; unmatched bases: 7.

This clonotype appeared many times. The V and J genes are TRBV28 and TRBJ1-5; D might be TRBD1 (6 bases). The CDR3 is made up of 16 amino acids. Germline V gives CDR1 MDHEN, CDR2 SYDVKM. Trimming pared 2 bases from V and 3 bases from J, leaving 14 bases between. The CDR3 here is CASSLRGGSDNQPQHF. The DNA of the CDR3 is TGTGCCAGCAGTTTAAGAGGGGGGAGCGACAATCAGCCCCAGCATTTT.

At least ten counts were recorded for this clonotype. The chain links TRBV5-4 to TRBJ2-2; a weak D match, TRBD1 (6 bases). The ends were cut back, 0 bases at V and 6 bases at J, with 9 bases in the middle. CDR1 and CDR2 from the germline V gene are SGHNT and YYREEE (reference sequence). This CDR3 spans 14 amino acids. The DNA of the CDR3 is TGTGCCAGCAGCTTGGACAGGGTAGCCGGGGAGCTGTTTTTT. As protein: CASSLDRVAGELFF. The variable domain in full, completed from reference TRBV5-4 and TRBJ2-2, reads ETGVTQSPTHLIKTRGQQVTLRCSSQSGHNTVSWYQQALGQGPQFIFQYYREEENGRGNFPPRFSGLQFPNYSSELNVNALELDDSALYLCASSLDRVAGELFFGEGSRLTVL.

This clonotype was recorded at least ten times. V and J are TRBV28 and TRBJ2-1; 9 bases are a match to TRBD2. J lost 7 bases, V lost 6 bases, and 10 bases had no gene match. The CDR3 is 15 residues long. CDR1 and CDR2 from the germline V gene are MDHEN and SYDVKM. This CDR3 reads CASSQGGGASNEQFF. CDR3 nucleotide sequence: TGTGCCAGCAGCCAGGGCGGGGGGGCTTCGAATGAGCAGTTCTTC. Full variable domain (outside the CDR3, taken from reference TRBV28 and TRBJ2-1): DVKVTQSSRYLVKRTGEKVFLECVQDMDHENMFWYRQDPGLGLRLIYFSYDVKMKEKGDIPEGYSVSREKKERFSLILESASTNQTSMYLCASSQGGGASNEQFFGPGTRLTVL.

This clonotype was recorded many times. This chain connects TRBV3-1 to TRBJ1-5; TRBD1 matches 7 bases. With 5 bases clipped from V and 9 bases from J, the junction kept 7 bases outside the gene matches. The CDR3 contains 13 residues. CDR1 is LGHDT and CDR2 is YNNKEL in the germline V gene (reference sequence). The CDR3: CASSSRSGGPQHF. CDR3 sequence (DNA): TGTGCCAGCAGCTCGCGGTCAGGGGGGCCCCAGCATTTT.

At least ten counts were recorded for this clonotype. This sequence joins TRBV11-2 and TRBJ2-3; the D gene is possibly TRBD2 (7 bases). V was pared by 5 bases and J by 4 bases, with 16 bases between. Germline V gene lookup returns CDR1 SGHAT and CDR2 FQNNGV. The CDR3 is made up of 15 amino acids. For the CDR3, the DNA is TGTGCCAGCAGCCGACGGGGGGCCGAAGCAGATACGCAGTATTTT. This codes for CASSRRGAEADTQYF.

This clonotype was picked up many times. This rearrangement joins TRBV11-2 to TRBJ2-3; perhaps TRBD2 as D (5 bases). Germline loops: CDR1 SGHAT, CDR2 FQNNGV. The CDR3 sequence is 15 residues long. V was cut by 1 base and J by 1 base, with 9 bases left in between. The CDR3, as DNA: TGTGCCAGCAGCTTAGTCGTCGGGGGCACAGATACGCAGTATTTT. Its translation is CASSLVVGGTDTQYF.

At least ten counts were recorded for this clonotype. This CDR3 reads CATSDPASTDEQFF. As DNA, the CDR3 is TGTGCCACCAGTGATCCTGCTTCGACGGATGAGCAGTTCTTC. This rearrangement joins TRBV24-1 to TRBJ2-1; D unclear. CDR3 size: 14 residues. Trimming left V 3 bases short and J 8 bases short, with 13 bases between. The germline V gene has CDR1 KGHDR and CDR2 SFDVKD.

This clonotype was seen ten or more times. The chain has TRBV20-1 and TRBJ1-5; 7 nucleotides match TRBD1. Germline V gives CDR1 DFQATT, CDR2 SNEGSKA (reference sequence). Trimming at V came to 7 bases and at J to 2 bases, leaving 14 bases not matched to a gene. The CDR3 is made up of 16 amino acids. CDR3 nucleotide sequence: TGCAGTGTGGAGCCCCGGGACAGCGGAGGCAATCAGCCCCAGCATTTT. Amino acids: CSVEPRDSGGNQPQHF.